The 9 T cell receptor beta chains listed next were all sequenced from one sample in a study of identical twins. TCRdb re-analysed the 5' RACE reads in MiXCR, keeping a single row per CDR3 protein. Of hundreds of thousands of distinct CDR3 sequences listed, about 20% are singletons. The data were also submitted as part of a second study, on T cells expressing NK-cell markers.

What was sequenced was PBMCs. Receptor source: a woman between 18 and 29 years old in good health.

This clonotype was seen a few times. The chain uses TRBV5-4 and TRBJ1-1, with D tentatively TRBD1 (6 bases). CDR3 length: 16 amino acids. The V gene's germline CDR1 is SGHNT and CDR2 YYREEE (reference sequence). Between the trimmed V and J ends, which lost 0 bases and 5 bases, there was a span of 17 bases. In DNA form, the CDR3 reads TGTGCCAGCAGCTTGGGGGCTTTGGTCAGGGGAACTGAAGCTTTCTTT. Protein sequence: CASSLGALVRGTEAFF.

This clonotype showed up just a few times. The chain joins TRBV12-3 or TRBV12-4 to TRBJ2-1; 7 bases align to TRBD2. The J segment lost 7 bases and the V segment lost 3 bases, leaving 9 bases of the junction unmatched. The CDR3 is 15 residues long. CDR3 protein: CASSFWRENRNEQFF. The CDR3 DNA reads as TGTGCCAGCAGTTTCTGGCGGGAGAATAGGAATGAGCAGTTCTTC.

The V and J genes are TRBV3-1 and TRBJ2-1, with D unclear. V was clipped by 11 bases and J by 1 base, with 18 bases between them. The CDR3 contains 15 residues. Germline V gene data show CDR1 as LGHDT and CDR2 as YNNKEL (reference sequence). CDR3 region: CASCQEPVSYNEQFF. The CDR3 DNA sequence: TGTGCCTCCTGCCAAGAGCCTGTTTCCTACAATGAGCAGTTCTTC.

The V gene is TRBV6-6, the J gene TRBJ2-5; 7 bases align to TRBD1. The junction had 5 bases not matched to a gene; V was cut back by 8 bases and J by 2 bases. CDR1 and CDR2 from the germline V gene are MNHNY and SVGAGI (reference sequence). This CDR3 region has 13 residues. The CDR3 here is CASHDREQETQYF. CDR3 DNA: TGTGCCAGCCACGACAGGGAACAAGAGACCCAGTACTTC.

This clonotype was observed a few times. At one end the junction does not follow the germline gene, possibly because of a read error. V and J are TRBV3-1 and TRBJ2-1; unclear D gene. The CDR3 consists of 15 residues. Germline V lookup: CDR1 LGHDT, CDR2 YNNKEL (reference sequence). This CDR3 is CASSQESVGRNEQFF. For the CDR3, the DNA is TGTGCCAGCAGTCAAGAAAGTGTCGGCAGGAACGAGCAGTTCTTC.

The sample holds many counts of this clonotype. The chain uses TRBV12-3 or TRBV12-4 and TRBJ2-7; 12 bases align to TRBD2. Trimming at V came to 6 bases and at J to 3 bases, leaving 6 bases not matched to a gene. The CDR3 extends over 15 amino acids. The CDR3 spells CASSKLAGGFYEQYF. The CDR3 DNA sequence: TGTGCCAGCAGCAAACTAGCGGGAGGATTCTACGAGCAGTACTTC.

This chain connects TRBV11-2 to TRBJ2-1; unclear D gene. Between the trimmed V and J ends, which lost 6 bases and 5 bases, there was a span of 17 bases. Germline V lookup: CDR1 SGHAT, CDR2 FQNNGV. The CDR3 has 15 residues. CDR3 in amino acids: CASSRASRSNNEQFF. CDR3 bases: TGTGCCAGCAGTCGGGCCTCACGATCCAACAATGAGCAGTTCTTC.

The CDR3 here is CASSPYGLAGYNEQFF. The CDR3, as DNA: TGTGCCAGCAGCCCGTACGGACTAGCGGGGTACAATGAGCAGTTCTTC. The chain joins TRBV12-3 or TRBV12-4 to TRBJ2-1, with 12 bases matching TRBD2. Trimming removed 6 bases from V and 4 bases from J; junction bases left unmatched: 7. The CDR3 covers 16 residues.

This clonotype was seen only a few times. The chain is built from TRBV9 and TRBJ2-5; a possible D gene is TRBD2 (6 bases). Trimming pared 4 bases from V and 9 bases from J, leaving 16 bases between. CDR3 size: 13 residues. The V gene's germline CDR1 is SGDLS and CDR2 YYNGEE. The CDR3 coding sequence is TGTGCCAGCAGCATCCGGGACTCCGGTTCCCAGTACTTC. Its translation: CASSIRDSGSQYF.